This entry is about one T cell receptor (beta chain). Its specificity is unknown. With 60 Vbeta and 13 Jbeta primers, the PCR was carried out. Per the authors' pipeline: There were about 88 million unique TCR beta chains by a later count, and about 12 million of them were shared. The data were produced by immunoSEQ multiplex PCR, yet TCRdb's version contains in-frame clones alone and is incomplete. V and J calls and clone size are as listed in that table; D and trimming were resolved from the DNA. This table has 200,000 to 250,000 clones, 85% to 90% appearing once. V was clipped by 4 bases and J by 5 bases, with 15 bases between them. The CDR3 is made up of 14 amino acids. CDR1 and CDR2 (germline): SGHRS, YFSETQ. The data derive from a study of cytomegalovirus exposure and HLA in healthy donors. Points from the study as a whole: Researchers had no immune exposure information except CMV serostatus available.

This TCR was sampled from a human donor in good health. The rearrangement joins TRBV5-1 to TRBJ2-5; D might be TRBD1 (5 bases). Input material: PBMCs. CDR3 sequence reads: CASSLIRDRETQYF. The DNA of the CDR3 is TGCGCCAGCAGCCTGATCAGGGATCGGGAGACCCAGTACTTC.